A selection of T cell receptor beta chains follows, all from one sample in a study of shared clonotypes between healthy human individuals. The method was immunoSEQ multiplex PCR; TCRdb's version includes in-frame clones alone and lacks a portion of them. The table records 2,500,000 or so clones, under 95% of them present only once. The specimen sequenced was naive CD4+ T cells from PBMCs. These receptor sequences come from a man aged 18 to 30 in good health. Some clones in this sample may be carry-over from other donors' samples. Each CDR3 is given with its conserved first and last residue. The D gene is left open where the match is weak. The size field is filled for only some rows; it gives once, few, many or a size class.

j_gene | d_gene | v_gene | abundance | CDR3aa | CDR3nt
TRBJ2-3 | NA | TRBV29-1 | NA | CSVGGPLADTQYF | TGCAGCGTTGGGGGACCCTTAGCAGATACGCAGTATTTT
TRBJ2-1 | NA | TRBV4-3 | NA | CASSQEASAGAVYNEQFF | TGCGCCAGCAGCCAAGAAGCTAGCGCAGGCGCCGTTTACAATGAGCAGTTCTTC
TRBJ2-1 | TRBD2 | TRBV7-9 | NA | CASSLGSGSQAYNEQFF | TGTGCCAGCAGCTTAGGAAGCGGGAGCCAAGCCTACAATGAGCAGTTCTTC
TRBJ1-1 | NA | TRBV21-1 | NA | CASSMGPMNTEAFF | TGTGCCAGCAGCATGGGCCCAATGAACACTGAAGCTTTCTTT
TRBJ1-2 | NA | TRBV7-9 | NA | CASSRGEGGYGYTF | TGTGCCAGCAGCCGAGGGGAGGGTGGCTATGGCTACACCTTC
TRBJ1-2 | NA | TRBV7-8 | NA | CASSLGAGKGTVYGYTF | TGTGCCAGCAGCTTAGGGGCGGGCAAGGGGACCGTCTATGGCTACACCTTC
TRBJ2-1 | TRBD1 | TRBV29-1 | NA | CSVGDRGLAEQFF | TGCAGCGTTGGGGACAGGGGATTGGCTGAGCAGTTCTTC
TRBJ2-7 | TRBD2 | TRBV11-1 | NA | CASSPGLAGGNYEQYF | TGTGCCAGCAGCCCGGGACTAGCGGGAGGGAACTACGAGCAGTACTTC
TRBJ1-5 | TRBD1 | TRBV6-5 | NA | CASSLGQGVNQPQHF | TGTGCCAGCAGTTTGGGACAGGGGGTCAATCAGCCCCAGCATTTT
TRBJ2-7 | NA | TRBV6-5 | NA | CASSYARVEGEQYF | TGTGCCAGCAGTTACGCTAGGGTGGAAGGCGAGCAGTACTTC
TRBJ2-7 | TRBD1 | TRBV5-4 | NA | CASRGDRTYEQYF | TGTGCCAGCAGGGGGGACAGGACCTACGAGCAGTACTTC
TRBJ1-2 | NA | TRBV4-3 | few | CASSQEVIPAGLGGGYTF | TGCGCCAGCAGCCAAGAGGTCATCCCGGCAGGCCTGGGGGGTGGCTACACCTTC
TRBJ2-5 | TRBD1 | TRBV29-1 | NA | CSVPGGQDQETQYF | TGCAGCGTTCCTGGGGGACAGGACCAAGAGACCCAGTACTTC
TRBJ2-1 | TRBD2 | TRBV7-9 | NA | CASSLDGRGNEQFF | TGTGCCAGCAGCTTAGACGGGAGGGGGAATGAGCAGTTCTTC
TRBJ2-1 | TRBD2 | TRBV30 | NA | CAWSGGEESGSQRSRYNEQFF | TGTGCCTGGAGCGGGGGGGAGGAGTCCGGGAGCCAAAGGTCCCGATACAATGAGCAGTTCTTC
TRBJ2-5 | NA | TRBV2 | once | CASMKVKETQYF | TGTGCCAGCATGAAGGTAAAAGAGACCCAGTACTTC
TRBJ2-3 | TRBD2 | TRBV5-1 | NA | CASSLAGTSGRTDTQYF | TGCGCCAGCAGCTTGGCCGGGACTAGCGGCCGAACAGATACGCAGTATTTT
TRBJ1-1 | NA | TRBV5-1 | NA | CASRRRGNTEAFF | TGCGCCAGCCGAAGACGGGGGAACACTGAAGCTTTCTTT
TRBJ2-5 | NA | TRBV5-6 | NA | CASSSSGGRQETQYF | TGTGCCAGCAGCTCGTCAGGGGGGAGGCAAGAGACCCAGTACTTC
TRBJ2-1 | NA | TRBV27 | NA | CASFGAGSGFYNEQFF | TGTGCCAGCTTCGGAGCGGGCAGCGGGTTTTACAATGAGCAGTTCTTC
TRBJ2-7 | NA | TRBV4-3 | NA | CASSQDSGSSYEQYF | TGCGCCAGCAGCCAAGATTCAGGTAGCTCCTACGAGCAGTACTTC
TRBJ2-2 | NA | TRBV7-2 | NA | CASSFAGPGTGELFF | TGTGCCAGCAGCTTTGCGGGCCCGGGGACCGGGGAGCTGTTTTTT
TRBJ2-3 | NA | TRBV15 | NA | CATSRVQGADTQYF | TGTGCCACCAGCAGAGTACAGGGCGCAGATACGCAGTATTTT
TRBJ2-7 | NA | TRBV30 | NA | CASGRLAEQYF | TGTGCCTCGGGACGGCTGGCCGAGCAGTACTTC
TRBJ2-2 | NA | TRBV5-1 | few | CASSLPPTANTGELFF | TGCGCCAGCAGCTTACCTCCGACAGCGAACACCGGGGAGCTGTTTTTT
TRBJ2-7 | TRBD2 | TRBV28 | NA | CASSRGTSYEQYF | TGTGCCAGCAGTAGGGGGACTAGCTACGAGCAGTACTTC
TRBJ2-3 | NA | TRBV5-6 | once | CASSQQGQSTDTQYF | TGTGCCAGCAGCCAACAAGGTCAAAGCACAGATACGCAGTATTTT
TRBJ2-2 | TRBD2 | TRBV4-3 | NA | CASSGLAGRDTGELFF | TGCGCCAGCAGCGGGTTAGCGGGAAGGGACACCGGGGAGCTGTTTTTT
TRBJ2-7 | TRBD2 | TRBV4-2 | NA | CASSQDPRTSGEQYF | TGTGCCAGCAGCCAAGATCCCCGGACTAGCGGCGAGCAGTACTTC
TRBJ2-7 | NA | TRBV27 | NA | CASSRFGNYEQYF | TGTGCCAGCAGTCGTTTTGGGAACTACGAGCAGTACTTC
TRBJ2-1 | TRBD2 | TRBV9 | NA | CASSVAPSGGTYNEQFF | TGTGCCAGCAGCGTAGCGCCTAGCGGGGGCACCTACAATGAGCAGTTCTTC
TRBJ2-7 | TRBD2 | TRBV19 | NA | CASSMGGSGRARSYEQYF | TGTGCCAGTAGTATGGGTGGTAGCGGGAGGGCCAGGTCCTACGAGCAGTACTTC
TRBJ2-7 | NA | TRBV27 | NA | CASSLEGLINEQYF | TGTGCCAGCAGTTTGGAGGGGCTAATCAACGAGCAGTACTTC
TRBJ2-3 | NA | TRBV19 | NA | CASSIVGADTQYF | TGTGCCAGTAGTATAGTAGGAGCAGATACGCAGTATTTT
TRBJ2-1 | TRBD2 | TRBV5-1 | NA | CASSLEGTSGRGEQFF | TGCGCCAGCAGCTTGGAGGGGACTAGCGGGAGGGGAGAGCAGTTCTTC
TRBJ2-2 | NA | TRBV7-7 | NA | CASSPPHGGELFF | TGTGCCAGCAGCCCCCCCCACGGCGGGGAGCTGTTTTTT
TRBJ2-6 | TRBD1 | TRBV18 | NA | CASSPGQGLASGANVLTF | TGTGCCAGCTCACCTGGACAGGGCTTGGCCTCTGGGGCCAACGTCCTGACTTTC
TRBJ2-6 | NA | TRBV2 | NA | CARGGANVLTF | TGTGCCAGAGGTGGGGCCAACGTCCTGACTTTC
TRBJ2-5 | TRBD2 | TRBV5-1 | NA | CASSFQPAGAGGETQYF | TGCGCCAGCAGCTTCCAACCCGCGGGGGCGGGAGGGGAGACCCAGTACTTC
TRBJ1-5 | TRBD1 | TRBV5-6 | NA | CASSKTGQGILEPQHF | TGTGCCAGCAGCAAAACGGGACAGGGGATCCTAGAGCCCCAGCATTTT
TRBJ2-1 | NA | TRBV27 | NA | CASSPWDERHEQFF | TGTGCCAGCAGTCCCTGGGACGAGCGGCATGAGCAGTTCTTC
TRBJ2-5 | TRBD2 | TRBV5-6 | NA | CASSSSGSGETQYF | TGTGCCAGCAGCTCGAGCGGGAGCGGGGAGACCCAGTACTTC
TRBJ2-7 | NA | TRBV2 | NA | CASSGSSLSDEQYF | TGTGCCAGCAGTGGTTCTTCCCTTTCGGACGAGCAGTACTTC
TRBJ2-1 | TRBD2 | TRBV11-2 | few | CASSLTSGSWNEQFF | TGTGCCAGCAGCTTGACTAGCGGGAGCTGGAATGAGCAGTTCTTC
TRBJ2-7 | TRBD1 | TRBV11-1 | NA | CASSLGTGYEQYF | TGTGCCAGCAGCTTAGGGACAGGCTACGAGCAGTACTTC
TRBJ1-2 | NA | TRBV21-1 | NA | CASSKARYGYTF | TGTGCCAGCAGCAAAGCGCGTTATGGCTACACCTTC